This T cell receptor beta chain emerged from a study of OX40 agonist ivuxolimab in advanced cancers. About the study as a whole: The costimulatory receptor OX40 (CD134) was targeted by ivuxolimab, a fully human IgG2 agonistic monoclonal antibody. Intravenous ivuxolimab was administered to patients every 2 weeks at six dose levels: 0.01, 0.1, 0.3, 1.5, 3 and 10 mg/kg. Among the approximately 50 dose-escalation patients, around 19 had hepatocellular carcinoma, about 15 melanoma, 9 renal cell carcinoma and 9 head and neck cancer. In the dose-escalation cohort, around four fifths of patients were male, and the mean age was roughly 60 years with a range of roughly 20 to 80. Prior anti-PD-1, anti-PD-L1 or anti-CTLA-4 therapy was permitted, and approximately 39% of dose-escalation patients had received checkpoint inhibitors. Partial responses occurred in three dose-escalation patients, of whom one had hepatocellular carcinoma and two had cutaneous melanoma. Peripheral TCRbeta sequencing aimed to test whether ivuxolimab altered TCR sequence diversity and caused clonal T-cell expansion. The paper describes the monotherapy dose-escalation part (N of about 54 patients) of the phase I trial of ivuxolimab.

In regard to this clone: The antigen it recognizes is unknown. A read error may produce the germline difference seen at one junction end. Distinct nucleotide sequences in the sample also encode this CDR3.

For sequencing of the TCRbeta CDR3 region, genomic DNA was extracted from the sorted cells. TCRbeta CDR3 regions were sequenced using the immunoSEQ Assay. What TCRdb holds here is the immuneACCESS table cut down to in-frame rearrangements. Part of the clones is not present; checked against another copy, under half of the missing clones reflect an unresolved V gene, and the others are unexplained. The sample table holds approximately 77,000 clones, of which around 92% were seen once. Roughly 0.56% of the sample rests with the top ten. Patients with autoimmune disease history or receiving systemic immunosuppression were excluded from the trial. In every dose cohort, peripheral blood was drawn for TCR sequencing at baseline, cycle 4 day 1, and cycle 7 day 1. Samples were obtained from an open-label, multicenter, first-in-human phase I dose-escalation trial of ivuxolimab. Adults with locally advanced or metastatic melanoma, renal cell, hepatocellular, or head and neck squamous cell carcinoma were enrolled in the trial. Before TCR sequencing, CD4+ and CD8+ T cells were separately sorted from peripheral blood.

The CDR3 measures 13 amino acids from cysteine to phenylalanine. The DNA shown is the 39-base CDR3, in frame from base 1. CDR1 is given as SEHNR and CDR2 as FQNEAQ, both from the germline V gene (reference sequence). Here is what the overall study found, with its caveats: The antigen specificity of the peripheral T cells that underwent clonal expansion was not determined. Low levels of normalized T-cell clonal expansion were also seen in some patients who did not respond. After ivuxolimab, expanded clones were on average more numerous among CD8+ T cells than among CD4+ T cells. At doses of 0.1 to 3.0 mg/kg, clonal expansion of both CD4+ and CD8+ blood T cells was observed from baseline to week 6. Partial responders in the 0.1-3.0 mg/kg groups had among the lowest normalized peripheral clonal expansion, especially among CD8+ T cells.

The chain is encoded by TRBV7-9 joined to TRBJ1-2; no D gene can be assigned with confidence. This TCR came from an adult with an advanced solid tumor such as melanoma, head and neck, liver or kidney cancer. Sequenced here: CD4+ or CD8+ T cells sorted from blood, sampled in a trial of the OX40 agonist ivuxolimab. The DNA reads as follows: TGCGCCAGCAGCTTAAACGGAAACTATGGCTACACCTTC. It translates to CASSLNGNYGYTF.